The 20 T cell receptor beta chains in this list originate from one sample, sequenced in a study of blood T cell repertoires in COVID-19. Repertoires were generated with immunoSEQ multiplex PCR, while TCRdb's copy carries only in-frame clones and drops some. This table has around 89,000 clones, roughly nine tenths appearing once. Sequencing was performed on peripheral blood. The receptors originated from a man between 45 and 60 years old with acute or convalescent COVID-19.

V usage is TRBV28 and J usage is TRBJ1-1; D uncertain. The CDR3 contains 13 residues. V lost 8 bases and J 4 bases, leaving 14 bases between the germline ends. Germline CDR1 is MDHEN and CDR2 is SYDVKM. The CDR3 nucleotides read TGTGCCAGCCACCGCGGCGGGGTCACTGAAGCTTTCTTT. It encodes CASHRGGVTEAFF.

This clone was observed a handful of times. The V gene is TRBV10-1, the J gene TRBJ2-6; a weak D match, TRBD2 (7 bases). This CDR3 contains 15 residues. Germline V lookup: CDR1 WNHNN, CDR2 SYGVQD (reference sequence). V was trimmed by 6 bases and J by 8 bases, leaving 17 bases between them. CDR3: CASRGGGRATNVLTF. In nucleotides, the CDR3 is TGCGCCAGCAGGGGAGGGGGAAGGGCCACCAACGTCCTGACTTTC.

This chain connects TRBV2 to TRBJ1-4; D gene unclear. The length of the CDR3 is 13 residues. The V gene's germline CDR1 is SNHLY and CDR2 FYNNEI. V lost 4 bases to trimming and J lost 4 bases, with 7 bases between them. CDR3 protein: CASSAGYNEKLFF. CDR3 bases: TGTGCCAGCAGTGCCGGGTATAATGAAAAACTGTTTTTT.

The gene calls are TRBV29-1 and TRBJ1-2, with a tentative D call TRBD1 (6 bases). V shed 2 bases and J shed 8 bases, with 15 bases lying between them. CDR3 length: 13 amino acids. Germline V gene sequence: CDR1 SQVTM, CDR2 ANQGSEA. This CDR3 is CSVERRGWYGYTF. The CDR3, as DNA: TGCAGCGTTGAACGCAGGGGCTGGTACGGCTACACCTTC.

V usage is TRBV27 and J usage is TRBJ1-6; 12 nucleotides align to TRBD1. V lost 4 bases and J lost 10; bases outside the gene matches: 11. CDR1 MNHEY and CDR2 SMNVEV come from the germline V gene (reference sequence). The CDR3 spans 17 residues. The CDR3 region is CASSWGGQGAIGSPLHF. In DNA form, the CDR3 reads TGTGCCAGCAGTTGGGGGGGACAGGGGGCGATCGGGTCACCCCTCCACTTT.

J is TRBJ1-4 and V is TRBV7-2; 8 bases match TRBD1. V was clipped by 1 base and J by 0 bases; unmatched bases: 4. Germline CDR1 reads SGHTA; CDR2 reads FQGNSA. CDR3 size: 17 residues. CDR3 DNA: TGTGCCAGCAGCTTAGAGGCGGACAGGGCAACTAATGAAAAACTGTTTTTT. This translates into CASSLEADRATNEKLFF. Full variable domain (outside the CDR3, taken from reference TRBV7-2 and TRBJ1-4): GAGVSQSPSNKVTEKGKDVELRCDPISGHTALYWYRQSLGQGLEFLIYFQGNSAPDKSGLPSDRFSAERTGGSVSTLTIQRTQQEDSAVYLCASSLEADRATNEKLFFGSGTQLSVL.

V gene TRBV5-6 combines with J gene TRBJ1-1; no clear D. There are 15 residues in the CDR3. The germline V gene encodes CDR1 SGHDT and CDR2 YYEEEE. Trimming took off 4 bases at V and 6 bases at J, with 19 bases between the two ends. The CDR3 here is CASSPTPGGVPEAFF. For the CDR3, the DNA is TGTGCCAGCAGCCCTACTCCGGGAGGCGTCCCTGAAGCTTTCTTT. The full variable domain, completed using reference TRBV5-6 and TRBJ1-1, is DAGVTQSPTHLIKTRGQQVTLRCSPKSGHDTVSWYQQALGQGPQFIFQYYEEEERQRGNFPDRFSGHQFPNYSSELNVNALLLGDSALYLCASSPTPGGVPEAFFGQGTRLTVV.

V usage is TRBV28 and J usage is TRBJ1-2, with D possibly being TRBD1 (6 bases). V shed 5 bases and J shed 8 bases, with 15 bases lying between them. The CDR3 consists of 13 residues. Germline CDR1 reads MDHEN; CDR2 reads SYDVKM. CDR3 DNA sequence: TGTGCCAGCAGTGGGGACATCCTCTTAGGCTACACCTTC. Translation: CASSGDILLGYTF.

This chain uses TRBV6-2 or TRBV6-3 with TRBJ2-1, with 10 bases aligning to TRBD2. Germline V gene lookup returns CDR1 MNHEY and CDR2 SVGEGT. The CDR3 spans 18 residues. Unmatched junction bases numbered 16, after V lost 4 bases and J lost 7 bases. The DNA of the CDR3 is TGTGCCAGCAGTTTCCACCTGGGGGTAGCGGGGGGAATGAATGAGCAGTTCTTC. Its protein is CASSFHLGVAGGMNEQFF.

This clone was picked up one time. The chain links TRBV30 to TRBJ1-6, with D tentatively TRBD1 (6 bases). The germline V gene encodes CDR1 GTSNPN and CDR2 SVGIG (reference sequence). The CDR3 loop spans 14 amino acids. V lost 0 bases and J lost 7, with 10 bases in between. The CDR3 region is CAWSVQGGNSPLHF. CDR3 nucleotides: TGTGCCTGGAGTGTACAGGGTGGAAATTCACCCCTCCACTTT.

The chain links TRBV10-2 to TRBJ1-1; TRBD1 is a possible D gene (6 bases). From germline, CDR1 is WSHSY and CDR2 SAAADI. Trimming took off 6 bases at V and 4 bases at J, with 15 bases between the two ends. This CDR3 has 14 residues. The CDR3 DNA is TGCGCCAGCAGACAGGGAGTTGGGAGCACTGAAGCTTTCTTT. This encodes CASRQGVGSTEAFF.

The chain uses TRBV2 and TRBJ2-2, with D tentatively TRBD1 (5 bases). V was pared by 7 bases and J by 4 bases, with 13 bases between. There are 14 residues in the CDR3. Germline assignment: CDR1 SNHLY and CDR2 FYNNEI. The CDR3 DNA reads TGTGCCAGCACCCCGGACCAGGGCACCGGGGAGCTGTTTTTT. Protein product: CASTPDQGTGELFF. Looking up the rest from reference TRBV2 and TRBJ2-2 gives the full variable domain: EPEVTQTPSHQVTQMGQEVILRCVPISNHLYFYWYRQILGQKVEFLVSFYNNEISEKSEIFDDQFSVERPDGSNFTLKIRSTKLEDSAMYFCASTPDQGTGELFFGEGSRLTVL.

This sequence joins TRBV4-1 and TRBJ1-3; 7 nucleotides align to TRBD1. The CDR3 is 18 amino acids. V was pared by 4 bases and J by 1 base, with 13 bases of the junction left unmatched. CDR1 is MGHRA, CDR2 YSYEKL, per germline. In nucleotides, the CDR3 is TGCGCCAGCAGCCGTCCGGGACAGCCTCTCCCATCTGGAAACACCATATATTTT. As protein: CASSRPGQPLPSGNTIYF.

The gene calls are TRBV25-1 and TRBJ1-1; TRBD1 aligns across 7 bases. CDR1 is MGHDK, CDR2 SYGVNS, per germline. V shed 6 bases, J shed 0 bases, and the junction held 7 bases outside the gene matches. This CDR3 has 15 amino acids. This CDR3 is CASSSQGGLNTEAFF. Written as DNA, the CDR3 is TGTGCCAGCAGCTCGCAGGGGGGACTGAACACTGAAGCTTTCTTT. The full variable domain, completed using reference TRBV25-1 and TRBJ1-1, is EADIYQTPRYLVIGTGKKITLECSQTMGHDKMYWYQQDPGMELHLIHYSYGVNSTEKGDLSSESTVSRIRTEHFPLTLESARPSHTSQYLCASSSQGGLNTEAFFGQGTRLTVV.

The chain uses TRBV2 and TRBJ2-1; D uncertain. Trimming left V 6 bases short and J 4 bases short, with 10 bases between. The CDR3 is made up of 13 amino acids. CDR1 is SNHLY and CDR2 is FYNNEI in the germline V gene. The CDR3 protein is CASRGAQYNEQFF. CDR3 nucleotides: TGTGCCAGCAGGGGCGCCCAATACAATGAGCAGTTCTTC.

J is TRBJ2-7 and V is TRBV30; a weak D match, TRBD2 (6 bases). Trimming stripped 6 bases from V and 0 bases from J, with 15 bases between. Germline-derived CDR1 and CDR2 are GTSNPN and SVGIG (reference sequence). The CDR3 totals 14 residues. The DNA for the CDR3 is TGTGCCTGCGAAATTGGGGGGAGCTCCTACGAGCAGTACTTC. Protein: CACEIGGSSYEQYF.

J is TRBJ1-2 and V is TRBV11-2; the D is unclear. In germline, CDR1 is SGHAT, CDR2 FQNNGV. V was cut by 1 base and J by 2 bases, with 11 bases left in between. The CDR3 covers 15 residues. As DNA, the CDR3 is TGTGCCAGCAGCTTAGCGCCGGGTCCCAACTATGGCTACACCTTC. Translation gives CASSLAPGPNYGYTF. Looking up the rest from reference TRBV11-2 and TRBJ1-2 gives the full variable domain: EAGVAQSPRYKIIEKRQSVAFWCNPISGHATLYWYQQILGQGPKLLIQFQNNGVVDDSQLPKDRFSAERLKGVDSTLKIQPAKLEDSAVYLCASSLAPGPNYGYTFGSGTRLTVV.

The V gene is TRBV5-1, the J gene TRBJ1-6; TRBD1 might be the D (6 bases). CDR1 SGHRS and CDR2 YFSETQ come from the germline V gene. The CDR3 has 14 residues. Deletions cut 2 bases from V and 7 bases from J, with 10 bases between. CDR3 loop: CASSLPGQNSPLHF. CDR3 DNA: TGCGCCAGCAGCTTACCGGGACAAAATTCACCCCTCCACTTT.

Remarks on this clone: Sequence at one end of the junction differs from germline and may be a read error. The V gene is TRBV7-7, the J gene TRBJ2-3; tentative D call: TRBD2 (5 bases). The CDR3 runs 15 residues. CDR1 SSHAT and CDR2 FNYEAQ come from the germline V gene (reference sequence). The CDR3 protein is CASSKTNRDTDTQYF. CDR3 bases: TGTGCTAGCAGCAAAACTAACCGGGACACAGATACGCAGTATTTT.

The rearrangement joins TRBV7-2 to TRBJ2-5; 10 bases fit TRBD2. The CDR3 has 16 residues. Germline loops: CDR1 SGHTA, CDR2 FQGNSA. With 1 base clipped from V and 5 bases from J, the junction kept 7 bases outside the gene matches. CDR3 protein: CASSLVGAGGRETQYF. In DNA, the CDR3 is TGTGCCAGCAGCTTAGTCGGAGCGGGGGGGCGTGAGACCCAGTACTTC.